These T cell receptor beta chains were read from a single sample in a study of CD8+ T cells in alopecia areata. Clones were sequenced by immunoSEQ multiplex PCR, and TCRdb holds only the in-frame ones, with some missing. The data show fewer than 200,000 clones, 50% to 75% seen once. The material sequenced was CD4+ T cells sorted from blood, taken between weeks 55 and 70, from a patient treated with tofacitinib. Receptors were obtained from a human donor with alopecia areata. Each CDR3 is given with its conserved first and last residue. D genes are given only for firm matches. The size entry is marked missing in some rows and otherwise reads once, few, many or a size class.

V gene	clone size	J gene	D gene	CDR3 DNA	CDR3 protein
TRBV30	-	TRBJ1-2	-	TGTGCCTGGAGGCTATCAGTTGGCTACACCTTC	CAWRLSVGYTF
TRBV29-1	-	TRBJ2-1	TRBD1	TGCAGCGTCGGAGACAGGGTCTCCTACAATGAGCAGTTCTTC	CSVGDRVSYNEQFF
TRBV4-2	few	TRBJ2-1	-	TGTGCCAGCAGCCAAGACACCTCCTACAATGAGCAGTTCTTC	CASSQDTSYNEQFF
TRBV11-3	-	TRBJ1-1	-	TGTGCCAGCAGCCCCGTGGGGAACACTGAAGCTTTCTTT	CASSPVGNTEAFF
TRBV6-5	-	TRBJ2-1	TRBD2	TGTGCCAGCAGGGAAAGCGGGGGGGCCTCCAATGAGCAGTTCTTC	CASRESGGASNEQFF
TRBV7-7	-	TRBJ2-5	-	TGTGCTAGCAGCGATACGGAGACCCAGTACTTC	CASSDTETQYF
TRBV29-1	-	TRBJ2-3	TRBD1	TGCAGCGTAGCGACAGGGTTCGCAGATACGCAGTATTTT	CSVATGFADTQYF
TRBV10-3	few	TRBJ2-7	-	TGTGCCATCAGTGAGAGGGGTGATGTCTACGAGCAGTACTTC	CAISERGDVYEQYF
TRBV6-5	few	TRBJ1-6	-	TGTGCCAGCAACGGGGCTAATTCACCCCTCCACTTT	CASNGANSPLHF
TRBV29-1	-	TRBJ1-1	TRBD1	TGCAGCGTGACTACAGGGGGGAACACTGAAGCTTTCTTT	CSVTTGGNTEAFF
TRBV25-1	-	TRBJ2-1	-	TGTGCCAGCAGTGTGGCCTCCTACAATGAGCAGTTCTTC	CASSVASYNEQFF
TRBV30	few	TRBJ2-4	-	TGTGCCTGGAGTGTCCAAAACATTCAGTACTTC	CAWSVQNIQYF
TRBV29-1	-	TRBJ1-2	-	TGCAGCTCCAGGGAGCCGGTCTCAGGTGGCTACACCTTC	CSSREPVSGGYTF
TRBV7-9	few	TRBJ2-3	TRBD2	TGTGCCAGCAGCAAACTAGCGGGGGGGCCTGAAGATACGCAGTATTTT	CASSKLAGGPEDTQYF
TRBV2	-	TRBJ1-5	TRBD1	TGTGCCAGCACAGCCGGGACAGGGCTTGTTGCTCAGCCCCAGCATTTT	CASTAGTGLVAQPQHF
TRBV29-1	once	TRBJ2-7	TRBD1	TGCAGCGTTACCACGGACAGGGACGAGCAGTACTTC	CSVTTDRDEQYF
TRBV6-5	-	TRBJ2-7	TRBD2	TGTGCCAGCAGTTACTCTCGCGGGGGCTACGAGCAGTACTTC	CASSYSRGGYEQYF
TRBV10-3	-	TRBJ2-3	TRBD2	TGTGCCATCAGCACGCGGCTAGCGGGGACCACAGATACGCAGTATTTT	CAISTRLAGTTDTQYF
TRBV11-2	once	TRBJ2-2	-	TGTGCCAGCAGCTTAGTTTCGAGGAACACCGGGGAGCTGTTTTTT	CASSLVSRNTGELFF
TRBV29-1	-	TRBJ2-2	-	TGCAGCGTTGGAGAACCTTCGGGCGGGGAGCTGTTTTTT	CSVGEPSGGELFF
TRBV7-8	-	TRBJ2-7	-	TGTGCCAGCAGCTTAGGCATAGTCACCGAGCAGTACTTC	CASSLGIVTEQYF
TRBV20-1	-	TRBJ1-2	-	TGCAGTGCTAGAGATCAGGACCTCTACACCTTC	CSARDQDLYTF
TRBV11-2	-	TRBJ2-1	TRBD2	TGTGCCAGCAGCTTAACCCCTAGCGGGGTAAGGGAGCAGTTCTTC	CASSLTPSGVREQFF
TRBV30	-	TRBJ2-7	-	TGTGCCTGGAGCAATGGCAGGGATATTGAGCAGTACTTC	CAWSNGRDIEQYF
TRBV5-1	-	TRBJ2-3	TRBD2	TGCGCCAGCAGCTTGGAACTAGCGGAGGCCGGTACGCAGTATTTT	CASSLELAEAGTQYF
TRBV2	-	TRBJ2-3	-	TGTGCCAGCAGCCGGAATTGGCAGTCAGATACGCAGTATTTT	CASSRNWQSDTQYF
TRBV7-9	few	TRBJ2-5	TRBD2	TGTGCCAGCAGCCCTAGCGGGGGGTACTCTCCAAACCAAGAGACCCAGTACTTC	CASSPSGGYSPNQETQYF
TRBV27	-	TRBJ1-2	-	TGTGCCAGCAAATTGGGAGGGGCCTATGGCTACACCTTC	CASKLGGAYGYTF
TRBV5-1	-	TRBJ2-7	-	TGCGCCAGCAGTCTCTCGCCACAGGAAACCTACGAGCAGTACTTC	CASSLSPQETYEQYF
TRBV29-1	-	TRBJ1-1	TRBD1	TGCAGCGTGCGGGGACAGAGGATGAACACTGAAGCTTTCTTT	CSVRGQRMNTEAFF
TRBV6-5	-	TRBJ2-4	TRBD1	TGTGCCAGCAGTGGCGCCACGACAGGGATTGGCATTCAGTACTTC	CASSGATTGIGIQYF
TRBV29-1	-	TRBJ2-4	TRBD1	TGCAGCGTTGCGGGACAGGGGGCTAGGACGGCCAAAAACATTCAGTACTTC	CSVAGQGARTAKNIQYF
TRBV7-8	few	TRBJ1-6	TRBD1	TGTGCCAGCAGCTTAAGGGACAGGGGGGACTCACCCCTCCACTTT	CASSLRDRGDSPLHF
TRBV27	-	TRBJ1-2	-	TGTGCCAGCAGTTTAGGCAGATACTATGGCTACACCTTC	CASSLGRYYGYTF
TRBV30	-	TRBJ1-5	-	TGTGCCTGGAGCGGGGGGTTTAATAGCAATCAGCCCCAGCATTTT	CAWSGGFNSNQPQHF
TRBV9	few	TRBJ1-6	-	TGTGCCAGCAAATCAGGACCTAATTCACCCCTCCACTTT	CASKSGPNSPLHF
TRBV5-6	-	TRBJ1-2	-	TGTGCCAGCAGCCCCCTCGGATGGGCGGAGGCTGGCTACACCTTC	CASSPLGWAEAGYTF
TRBV11-1	-	TRBJ1-2	TRBD1	TGTGCCAGCAGCACCCGACAGGGCGAGAACTATGGCTACACCTTC	CASSTRQGENYGYTF
TRBV30	few	TRBJ2-7	-	TGTGCCTGGAGGTTGGGTTACGAGCAGTACTTC	CAWRLGYEQYF
TRBV9	-	TRBJ1-4	-	TGTGCCAGCAGCGTCTCCCAGGGCAGCGAAAAACTGTTTTTT	CASSVSQGSEKLFF
TRBV7-6	-	TRBJ2-5	-	TGTGCCAGCAGCTTAGGGCAGATGGAGACCCAGTACTTC	CASSLGQMETQYF
TRBV30	-	TRBJ2-7	TRBD1	TGTGCCTGGAGTGTGACAGGGGGGCAGTACTTC	CAWSVTGGQYF
TRBV7-9	-	TRBJ2-7	-	TGTGCCAGCAGCCCTGGGACCGGGACGTGGGGGTTTGTCTACGAGCAGTACTTC	CASSPGTGTWGFVYEQYF
TRBV27	-	TRBJ2-5	TRBD1	TGTGCCAGCAGTTTATCCAGAGGGGGCGAAGAGACCCAGTACTTC	CASSLSRGGEETQYF
TRBV7-9	once	TRBJ1-3	TRBD1	TGTGCCAGCAGCCCACAGGGGGCGTCTGGAAACACCATATATTTT	CASSPQGASGNTIYF
TRBV19	-	TRBJ1-6	TRBD1	TGTGCCAGTAGTCTCCGGACAGGGGGACTAGGTTCACCCCTCCACTTT	CASSLRTGGLGSPLHF
TRBV27	-	TRBJ1-5	-	TGTGCCAGCAGTCTCAGGGAGGGGGGGAGTCAGCCCCAGCATTTT	CASSLREGGSQPQHF
TRBV12-5	-	TRBJ1-1	-	TGTGCTAGTGGTTTGTCGTCAGGGGACACTGAAGCTTTCTTT	CASGLSSGDTEAFF
TRBV7-9	-	TRBJ1-5	-	TGTGCCAGCAGCTTCGAGAGCCAGCCCCAGCATTTT	CASSFESQPQHF
TRBV6-1	-	TRBJ1-5	-	TGTGCCAGCAGTGAGGGAACAGGTAATCAGCCCCAGCATTTT	CASSEGTGNQPQHF
TRBV30	-	TRBJ1-1	-	TGTGCCTGGAGTGTCGCTGGAAACACTGAAGCTTTCTTT	CAWSVAGNTEAFF
TRBV6-4	-	TRBJ1-1	TRBD1	TGTGCCAGCAGTGACGGCACAGGGGCAAACACTGAAGCTTTCTTT	CASSDGTGANTEAFF
TRBV14	few	TRBJ2-3	-	TGTGCCAGCAGCCAAGACCCAAGCACAGATACGCAGTATTTT	CASSQDPSTDTQYF
TRBV18	-	TRBJ2-3	-	TGTGCCAGCTCACGGGCAGGCACCACAGATACGCAGTATTTT	CASSRAGTTDTQYF
TRBV11-2	-	TRBJ1-5	-	TGTGCCAGCAGCTTACTGGCAAATCAGCCCCAGCATTTT	CASSLLANQPQHF
TRBV30	-	TRBJ2-7	-	TGTGCCTGGTCTAACGGGGCCTCCTACGAGCAGTACTTC	CAWSNGASYEQYF
TRBV5-6	few	TRBJ2-7	-	TGTGCCAGCAGCCCGCCCGGGGGCGAGCAGTACTTC	CASSPPGGEQYF
TRBV18	-	TRBJ1-1	TRBD1	TGTGCCAGCTCGCGACAGGGGGCTGGCGCTGAAGCTTTCTTT	CASSRQGAGAEAFF